This T cell receptor beta chain originates from a study of blood T cell repertoires in COVID-19. Study-wide background: The origin of the acute and convalescent COVID-19 samples was the United States, Italy and Spain.

Repertoires were generated with immunoSEQ multiplex PCR, while TCRdb's copy carries only in-frame clones and drops some. The sample shows 200,000 to 300,000 clones, around 90% of them seen only once. J was trimmed by 1 base and V by 5 bases; bases with no gene match: 3. Germline-derived CDR1 and CDR2 are SGHAT and FQNNGV. CDR3 length: 14 amino acids. Sequencing was carried out using peripheral blood. The genes are TRBV11-2 and TRBJ1-1; 8 positions agree with TRBD1. The sequence derives from a young man with COVID-19, enrolled during active disease. In DNA form, the CDR3 reads TGTGCCAGCAGCCCAGGACAGGGGAACACTGAAGCTTTCTTT. Translation gives CASSPGQGNTEAFF.